Following are 28 T cell receptor beta chains from one sample sequenced in a study of T cell responses to AZD1222 COVID-19 vaccine (dated by TCRdb to the early 2020s). Libraries were built with the immunoSEQ multiplex PCR assay. The clones in this table, taken by TCRdb from immuneACCESS, are in-frame only. Not every clone is retained; where verified, under half of the shortfall comes from an unresolved V gene, and the cause of the rest is unknown. The sample table records around 140,000 clones; 88% of these occur just once. The ten largest clones capture approximately 5.4% of the sample. The intended sense of this specimen's time point label: about 28 days (+/-7) after the second vaccine dose. Taken with the paper, the label for treatment or condition translates to: meningococcal conjugate vaccine given as trial control. The sequenced sample was peripheral blood, obtained 28 days after the second dose of the MenACWY control vaccine. The receptors derive from an adult who received the MenACWY meningococcal vaccine as a control.

This clone was recorded only once. The V gene is TRBV27, the J gene TRBJ2-3, with TRBD2 identical over 12 bases. The V gene's germline CDR1 is MNHEY and CDR2 SMNVEV (reference sequence). Unmatched junction bases numbered 5, after V lost 4 bases and J lost 3 bases. The CDR3 is 16 residues long. Here the CDR3 DNA reads TGTGCCAGCAGTTCACGACTAGCGGGAGTTACAGATACGCAGTATTTT. Protein: CASSSRLAGVTDTQYF.

J is TRBJ2-7 and V is TRBV3-1 (or the pseudogene TRBV3-2); the D is unclear. The length of the CDR3 is 12 residues. CDR1 is LGHDT, CDR2 YNNKEL, per germline (reference sequence). V shed 6 bases and J shed 4 bases, with 10 bases lying between them. CDR3 sequence: CASRGNTYEQYF. The DNA of the CDR3 is TGTGCCAGCAGGGGGAATACTTACGAGCAGTACTTC.

CDR3 region: CASSIDKGIQFF. The CDR3 nucleotides are TGTGCCAGTAGTATAGATAAAGGCATTCAGTTCTTC. V usage is TRBV19 and J usage is TRBJ2-1; D is ambiguous. CDR1 and CDR2 from the germline V gene are LNHDA and SQIVND (reference sequence). V was shortened by 0 bases and J by 13 bases, with 10 bases between the two germline ends. The CDR3 extends over 12 amino acids.

This rearrangement joins TRBV5-1 to TRBJ2-3, with 7 positions matching TRBD1. The CDR3 is 13 amino acids. Per the germline V gene, CDR1 is SGHRS and CDR2 is YFSETQ. V was pared by 5 bases and J by 3 bases, with 3 bases of the junction left unmatched. The CDR3 DNA reads as TGCGCCAGCAGGGGACAGTTAACAGATACGCAGTATTTT. Translation gives CASRGQLTDTQYF.

This clone occurred once. The chain uses TRBV5-1 and TRBJ1-4; D gene unclear. This CDR3 comprises 13 residues. The ends were cut back, 1 base at V and 5 bases at J, with 6 bases in the middle. Germline assignment: CDR1 SGHRS and CDR2 YFSETQ. In DNA form, the CDR3 reads TGCGCCAGCAGCTTGTCTCCAAATGAAAAACTGTTTTTT. As protein: CASSLSPNEKLFF.

The genes are TRBV10-3 and TRBJ1-2; D ambiguous. The CDR3 totals 14 residues. Germline V CDR1 and CDR2: ENHRY, SYGVKD. The germline V and J ends were trimmed by 10 bases and 0 bases, with 15 bases remaining between them. The chain's CDR3 is CATASGDANYGYTF. The CDR3 DNA reads as TGTGCCACCGCCTCGGGCGACGCTAACTATGGCTACACCTTC.

The V gene is TRBV10-3, the J gene TRBJ1-1; D gene unclear. V dropped 6 bases and J dropped 0 bases, with 5 bases sitting between them. The CDR3 is 12 amino acids. The germline V gene has CDR1 ENHRY and CDR2 SYGVKD. CDR3 residues: CAIRELNTEAFF. The CDR3 coding sequence is TGTGCCATCAGAGAGCTGAACACTGAAGCTTTCTTT.

This clone has a single count. The chain carries TRBV7-3 and TRBJ2-5; 12 nucleotides match TRBD1. V lost 5 bases, J lost 4 bases, and 8 bases stayed unmatched. The germline CDR1 and CDR2 sequences are SGHTA and FQGTGA. This CDR3 contains 16 residues. Written as DNA, the CDR3 is TGTGCCAGCAGCGAAGCCGGGACAGGGGGCGGAGAGACCCAGTACTTC. This codes for CASSEAGTGGGETQYF.

The J gene is TRBJ1-1, the V gene TRBV5-1, with 7 bases identical to TRBD1. Germline V gene lookup returns CDR1 SGHRS and CDR2 YFSETQ. The CDR3 has 14 residues. The junction had 3 bases not matched to a gene; V was cut back by 4 bases and J by 0 bases. This CDR3 reads CASSGQGVNTEAFF. CDR3 DNA sequence: TGCGCCAGCAGCGGCCAGGGGGTGAACACTGAAGCTTTCTTT.

The rearrangement links TRBV30 to TRBJ1-3; D is unclear. The CDR3 has 13 residues. Germline V gene lookup returns CDR1 GTSNPN and CDR2 SVGIG (reference sequence). V was shortened by 5 bases and J by 0 bases, with 8 bases between the two germline ends. The CDR3 sequence: CAWVWGSGNTIYF. CDR3 nucleotides: TGTGCCTGGGTTTGGGGCTCTGGAAACACCATATATTTT.

This sequence joins TRBV6-5 and TRBJ2-7; 10 nucleotides match TRBD1. The CDR3 is made up of 14 amino acids. Trimming removed 6 bases from V and 6 bases from J; junction bases left unmatched: 8. Looked up from germline, CDR1 is MNHEY and CDR2 is SVGAGI. The CDR3 here is CASSRQGAKTEQYF. DNA of the CDR3: TGTGCCAGCAGCAGACAGGGGGCAAAAACCGAGCAGTACTTC.

V usage is TRBV30 and J usage is TRBJ1-1; 7 bases are shared with TRBD1. V trimming: 3 bases; J trimming: 5 bases; junction bases outside the gene matches: 9. This CDR3 region has 14 residues. Germline CDR1 reads GTSNPN; CDR2 reads SVGIG (reference sequence). The DNA of the CDR3 is TGTGCCTGGAGGGGGCGAGGGGGCCGGACTGAAGCTTTCTTT. As protein: CAWRGRGGRTEAFF.

This clone was seen more than once but under ten times. V usage is TRBV6-4 and J usage is TRBJ2-3, with 9 bases that match TRBD2. There are 14 residues in the CDR3. Germline V gene data show CDR1 as MRHNA and CDR2 as SNTAGT. V trimming: 3 bases; J trimming: 6 bases; junction bases outside the gene matches: 4. The CDR3: CASSERGGFDTQYF. The CDR3 DNA is TGTGCCAGCAGTGAGCGGGGGGGCTTCGATACGCAGTATTTT.

The V and J genes are TRBV14 and TRBJ1-5; no clear D. The germline V gene encodes CDR1 SGHDN and CDR2 FVKESK. Trimming took off 0 bases at V and 6 bases at J, with 6 bases between the two ends. The CDR3 contains 13 residues. CDR3 bases: TGTGCCAGCAGCCAAGACAGTTTTCAGCCCCAGCATTTT. Amino acids: CASSQDSFQPQHF.

The chain is built from TRBV7-6 and TRBJ1-1; D not certain. Trimming removed 3 bases at V and 8 bases at J, with 13 bases between. In germline, CDR1 is SGHVS, CDR2 FNYEAQ. There are 13 residues in the CDR3. The CDR3 coding sequence is TGTGCCAGCAGCTTGAGTCCCCGGGCCGAAGCTTTCTTT. This translates into CASSLSPRAEAFF.

This rearrangement joins TRBV4-1 to TRBJ1-1; 7 nucleotides line up with TRBD1. The CDR3 covers 13 residues. The germline gives CDR1 MGHRA, CDR2 YSYEKL. Losses at the gene ends were 2 bases for V and 7 bases for J; bases not matched to a gene: 4. The CDR3 DNA follows: TGCGCCAGCAGCCAACCTGGGACAGTTGAAGCTTTCTTT. This encodes CASSQPGTVEAFF.

The chain links TRBV7-2 to TRBJ2-7; D gene uncertain. The CDR3 has 13 residues. Per the germline V gene, CDR1 is SGHTA and CDR2 is FQGNSA. V dropped 2 bases and J dropped 3 bases, with 8 bases sitting between them. This chain's CDR3 is CASSLRPYYEQYF. The CDR3 DNA is TGTGCCAGCAGCTTAAGGCCCTACTACGAGCAGTACTTC.

The rearrangement joins TRBV6-1 to TRBJ1-1, with 9 bases matching TRBD1. CDR1 and CDR2 (germline): MNHNS, SASEGT. CDR3 length: 19 residues. The junction had 15 bases not matched to a gene; V was cut back by 4 bases and J by 0 bases. The CDR3 coding sequence is TGTGCCAGCAGTGGAGGCAGAGGGGACAGGGTTTTTTTGAACACTGAAGCTTTCTTT. Translating it yields CASSGGRGDRVFLNTEAFF.

For this clone: Other DNA sequences of this sample code for an identical CDR3. The chain uses TRBV5-1 and TRBJ1-2; 10 nucleotides match TRBD1. V gave up 2 bases and J gave up 8 bases; unmatched junction bases: 3. Per germline, CDR1 SGHRS and CDR2 YFSETQ. There are 13 residues in the CDR3. For the CDR3, the DNA is TGCGCCAGCAGCTTAGGACAGGGGGACGGCTACACCTTC. Amino acids: CASSLGQGDGYTF.

This rearrangement joins TRBV29-1 to TRBJ1-5; possible D gene TRBD1, 6 bases. Per germline, CDR1 SQVTM and CDR2 ANQGSEA. The germline V and J ends were trimmed by 4 bases and 4 bases, with 11 bases remaining between them. CDR3 length: 13 amino acids. The CDR3 DNA reads as TGCAGCGTTGGGACAGCTACTAATCAGCCCCAGCATTTT. Its protein product is CSVGTATNQPQHF.

The V gene is TRBV4-1, the J gene TRBJ1-5; D is unresolved. Trimming removed 1 base from V and 7 bases from J, with 5 bases in between. Germline values: CDR1 MGHRA, CDR2 YSYEKL. The CDR3 spans 12 residues. DNA for the CDR3: TGCGCCAGCAGCCAAGGGGGACAGCCCCAGCATTTT. Encoded protein: CASSQGGQPQHF.

The J gene is TRBJ2-7, the V gene TRBV4-1; 7 positions match TRBD1. The germline V gene has CDR1 MGHRA and CDR2 YSYEKL. The CDR3 is made up of 16 amino acids. V dropped 5 bases and J dropped 3; count of bases not matched to a gene: 13. CDR3 in amino acids: CASSFIWDSERYEQYF. In DNA form, the CDR3 reads TGCGCCAGCAGCTTCATATGGGACAGCGAACGCTACGAGCAGTACTTC.

The rearrangement joins TRBV6-5 to TRBJ1-1; no firm D call. The germline CDR1 and CDR2 sequences are MNHEY and SVGAGI. Trimming took off 8 bases at V and 2 bases at J, with 15 bases between the two ends. CDR3 length equals 14 residues. CDR3 in DNA: TGTGCCAGCGGCCCAACACCGATAAACACTGAAGCTTTCTTT. Protein: CASGPTPINTEAFF.

The rearrangement uses TRBV10-3 and TRBJ1-5; D is undetermined. V gave up 0 bases and J gave up 10 bases, with 7 bases separating them. The CDR3 has 12 residues. Germline V gene data show CDR1 as ENHRY and CDR2 as SYGVKD. In DNA form, the CDR3 reads TGTGCCATCAGTGAGTCAGCGGCACCCCAGCATTTT. Translated: CAISESAAPQHF.

The rearrangement links TRBV28 to TRBJ1-4; possibly TRBD1 for D (6 bases). Between the trimmed V and J ends, which lost 8 bases and 8 bases, there was a span of 12 bases. Germline lookup yields CDR1 MDHEN and CDR2 SYDVKM. This CDR3 has 12 amino acids. The CDR3 reads CASDWGGEKLFF. The CDR3 DNA reads TGTGCCAGCGATTGGGGGGGCGAAAAACTGTTTTTT.

The V and J genes are TRBV6-5 and TRBJ1-2; perhaps TRBD1 as D (5 bases). This CDR3 contains 14 residues. Germline V gives CDR1 MNHEY, CDR2 SVGAGI. Trimming removed 4 bases at V and 7 bases at J, with 16 bases between. The CDR3 protein is CASSSMYLRGGYTF. CDR3 bases: TGTGCCAGCAGTTCCATGTACCTTAGGGGTGGCTACACCTTC.

V is TRBV4-2 and J is TRBJ1-1, with unresolved D. CDR3 length equals 15 residues. Trimming left V 0 bases short and J 4 bases short, with 12 bases between. The germline CDR1 and CDR2 sequences are LGHNA and YNFKEQ. For the CDR3, the DNA is TGTGCCAGCAGCCAAGAGGGTCTTTCCCCCACTGAAGCTTTCTTT. Translating gives CASSQEGLSPTEAFF.

This chain links TRBV7-2 with TRBJ1-1, with D possibly matching TRBD1 (5 bases). The CDR3 spans 15 residues. V lost 5 bases and J 4 bases, leaving 17 bases between the germline ends. Germline CDR1 and CDR2: SGHTA and FQGNSA. DNA of the CDR3: TGTGCCAGCAGCCCCCCAGGGATCCAGGGCACTGAAGCTTTCTTT. It yields the protein CASSPPGIQGTEAFF.